The 31 T cell receptor beta chains below all came from one sample that was sequenced in a study of siplizumab effects on memory and regulatory T cells. TCRdb's copy holds only in-frame clones and misses some; the assay was immunoSEQ multiplex PCR. The sample consists of about 100,000 clones, approximately 92% of them appearing once. The specimen sequenced was CD4+ T cells sorted from blood. The receptors come from a human donor in good health. Some clones in this sample may be carry-over from other donors' samples.

This clone has more than one count but fewer than ten. This chain uses TRBV4-1 with TRBJ2-7; TRBD1 is a possible D gene (6 bases). Per the germline V gene, CDR1 is MGHRA and CDR2 is YSYEKL. The V and J ends lost 2 bases and 4 bases respectively, with 24 bases between them. The CDR3 runs to 18 residues. CDR3 sequence: CASSQTRGRQRGSYEQYF. In DNA form, the CDR3 reads TGCGCCAGCAGCCAAACCAGGGGACGACAGCGCGGCTCTTACGAGCAGTACTTC.

The chain employs TRBV11-3 and TRBJ2-5, with D maybe TRBD1 (6 bases). Trimming shortened V by 4 bases and J by 6 bases, and 12 bases separated the two germline ends. Germline V gene data show CDR1 as SGHNT and CDR2 as YENEEA. There are 13 residues in the CDR3. The CDR3 nucleotides are TGTGCCAGCAGCTCCCAGGGGAAAAAGACCCAGTACTTC. It encodes CASSSQGKKTQYF. The variable domain in full, with the rest retrieved from reference TRBV11-3 and TRBJ2-5, is EAGVVQSPRYKIIEKKQPVAFWCNPISGHNTLYWYLQNLGQGPELLIRYENEEAVDDSQLPKDRFSAERLKGVDSTLKIQPAELGDSAVYLCASSSQGKKTQYFGPGTRLLVL.

The chain carries TRBV19 and TRBJ2-1; 7 positions agree with TRBD2. V shed 0 bases, J shed 2 bases, and the junction held 1 base outside the gene matches. The CDR3 sequence is 15 residues long. From germline, CDR1 is LNHDA and CDR2 SQIVND (reference sequence). Here the CDR3 reads CASSIDSGAYNEQFF. The CDR3 nucleotides are TGTGCCAGTAGTATAGACAGCGGGGCCTACAATGAGCAGTTCTTC.

The rearrangement uses TRBV7-9 and TRBJ1-1; tentatively, D is TRBD1 (6 bases). Per the germline V gene, CDR1 is SEHNR and CDR2 is FQNEAQ (reference sequence). The CDR3 loop spans 14 amino acids. Trimming shortened V by 2 bases and J by 5 bases, and 12 bases separated the two germline ends. CDR3 coding DNA: TGTGCCAGCAGCTTACCGGGGGCGAATACTGAAGCTTTCTTT. Translating it yields CASSLPGANTEAFF.

This rearrangement joins TRBV19 to TRBJ2-1, with 14 bases that match TRBD2. Germline CDR1 reads LNHDA; CDR2 reads SQIVND (reference sequence). Trimming at V came to 8 bases and at J to 4 bases, leaving 10 bases not matched to a gene. The CDR3 length is 17 residues. The CDR3 sequence: CASGATSGRAGYNEQFF. The CDR3 DNA reads as TGTGCCAGTGGCGCGACTAGCGGGAGGGCAGGGTACAATGAGCAGTTCTTC.

The chain recombines TRBV18 with TRBJ1-2; TRBD1 aligns across 9 bases. V lost 0 bases, J lost 6 bases, and 8 bases stayed unmatched. The CDR3 is made up of 16 amino acids. Germline V gene data show CDR1 as KGHSH and CDR2 as LQKENI. Written as DNA, the CDR3 is TGTGCCAGCTCACCACCTGGGGGGACAGGGCCCCATGGCTACACCTTC. This translates into CASSPPGGTGPHGYTF.

This clone was seen just once. This sequence joins TRBV6-1 and TRBJ2-5; D is perhaps TRBD1 (6 bases). The CDR3 loop spans 15 amino acids. Looked up from germline, CDR1 is MNHNS and CDR2 is SASEGT. V shed 1 base and J shed 4 bases, with 13 bases lying between them. Written as DNA, the CDR3 is TGTGCCAGCAGTGAAGGTCAGCTGGGGGCAGAGACCCAGTACTTC. Amino acid sequence: CASSEGQLGAETQYF.

This sequence joins TRBV4-1 and TRBJ1-6, with D unclear. The CDR3 loop spans 14 amino acids. Germline lookup yields CDR1 MGHRA and CDR2 YSYEKL. V shed 5 bases and J shed 8 bases, with 13 bases lying between them. This chain's CDR3 is CASSVGGTDSPLHF. In DNA form, the CDR3 reads TGCGCCAGCAGCGTCGGTGGAACCGATTCACCCCTCCACTTT.

This sequence joins TRBV6-5 and TRBJ2-7; TRBD2 matches 7 bases. The J segment lost 7 bases and the V segment lost 3 bases, leaving 12 bases of the junction unmatched. The length of the CDR3 is 15 residues. Germline-derived CDR1 and CDR2 are MNHEY and SVGAGI. Here the CDR3 DNA reads TGTGCCAGCAGTTATAAGGCGGGAGCCCCGGGGGAGCAGTACTTC. Amino acids: CASSYKAGAPGEQYF.

V usage is TRBV28 and J usage is TRBJ2-1; 7 positions match TRBD2. Germline CDR1 and CDR2: MDHEN and SYDVKM. The trim removed 5 bases at V and 2 bases at J, leaving 6 bases unmatched. The CDR3 covers 15 residues. CDR3 amino acids: CASSKSSGTYNEQFF. The CDR3 nucleotides are TGTGCCAGCAGTAAATCGAGCGGGACCTACAATGAGCAGTTCTTC.

This sequence joins TRBV11-2 and TRBJ2-3; 7 nucleotides line up with TRBD2. This CDR3 spans 17 amino acids. Germline assignment: CDR1 SGHAT and CDR2 FQNNGV. Trimming took 1 base from V and 9 from J; bases not matched to a gene: 16. Here the CDR3 DNA reads TGTGCCAGCAGCTTAGGGGCTAGCGGTTATACCTCTAGCACGCAGTATTTT. The encoded protein is CASSLGASGYTSSTQYF.

This clone was recorded once. The chain combines TRBV2 with TRBJ2-5; D is perhaps TRBD1 (5 bases). Trimming stripped 8 bases from V and 2 bases from J, with 15 bases between. Germline V lookup: CDR1 SNHLY, CDR2 FYNNEI. The CDR3 loop spans 14 amino acids. CDR3 nucleotide sequence: TGTGCCAGCCAATACGGACAAGTACAAGAGACCCAGTACTTC. It translates to CASQYGQVQETQYF.

The rearrangement links TRBV5-6 to TRBJ2-5; D gene uncertain. This CDR3 is 11 amino acids long. Per germline, CDR1 SGHDT and CDR2 YYEEEE. Trimming cost V 4 bases and J 1 base, with 2 bases left between them. As DNA, the CDR3 is TGTGCCAGCAGCGTCCAAGAGACCCAGTACTTC. Encoded protein: CASSVQETQYF.

The J gene is TRBJ2-1, the V gene TRBV7-8; TRBD2 is a possible D gene (7 bases). This CDR3 comprises 16 residues. Germline-derived CDR1 and CDR2 are SGHVS and FQNEAQ. The ends were cut back, 1 base at V and 7 bases at J, with 17 bases in the middle. CDR3 in amino acids: CASSLVKGGAGNEQFF. The CDR3 DNA reads TGTGCCAGCAGCTTAGTGAAGGGGGGGGCTGGAAATGAGCAGTTCTTC.

V gene TRBV27 combines with J gene TRBJ1-2; tentatively, D is TRBD1 (6 bases). V lost 1 base to trimming and J lost 5 bases, with 8 bases between them. The CDR3 has 13 amino acids. Germline CDR1 MNHEY, CDR2 SMNVEV (reference sequence). CDR3 residues: CASSLWGAYGYTF. The CDR3 DNA is TGTGCCAGCAGTTTATGGGGGGCGTATGGCTACACCTTC.

The V and J genes are TRBV29-1 and TRBJ1-1, with TRBD1 identical over 8 bases. The CDR3 is made up of 14 amino acids. Germline V gene sequence: CDR1 SQVTM, CDR2 ANQGSEA. V lost 7 bases, J lost 2 bases, and 9 bases stayed unmatched. The chain's CDR3 is CSGRTGNINTEAFF. CDR3 sequence (DNA): TGCAGCGGAAGGACAGGGAATATAAACACTGAAGCTTTCTTT.

This chain uses TRBV27 with TRBJ2-7; D may be TRBD1 or TRBD2 (5 bases each). Trimming pared 11 bases from V and 2 bases from J, leaving 16 bases between. The germline V gene has CDR1 MNHEY and CDR2 SMNVEV (reference sequence). The CDR3 contains 13 residues. CDR3 DNA sequence: TGTGCCGGCCAGAGGACGGGGCCCTACGAGCAGTACTTC. This sequence encodes CAGQRTGPYEQYF.

The chain uses TRBV6-1 and TRBJ2-3; 7 bases match TRBD2. Losses at the gene ends were 4 bases for V and 4 bases for J; bases not matched to a gene: 14. Per the germline V gene, CDR1 is MNHNS and CDR2 is SASEGT. The CDR3 runs to 17 residues. The CDR3 nucleotides read TGTGCCAGCAGTGGGGTCCGGGACTACTTTCTTGCAGATACGCAGTATTTT. Protein sequence: CASSGVRDYFLADTQYF.

The chain is built from TRBV5-1 and TRBJ2-1; D possibly matches TRBD1 or TRBD2 (5 bases each). V was clipped by 4 bases and J by 7 bases, with 15 bases between them. The length of the CDR3 is 14 residues. Germline V gene lookup returns CDR1 SGHRS and CDR2 YFSETQ. CDR3 amino acids: CASSPGTAENEQFF. In DNA, the CDR3 is TGCGCCAGCAGCCCCGGGACGGCAGAAAATGAGCAGTTCTTC.

The J gene is TRBJ2-5, the V gene TRBV10-3, with TRBD1 identical over 10 bases. The germline V gene has CDR1 ENHRY and CDR2 SYGVKD. This CDR3 has 13 residues. J gave up 3 bases and V 10 bases, and 5 bases lay outside the gene matches. Written as DNA, the CDR3 is TGTGCCAGCAGGGGACAGGGGAAAGAGACCCAGTACTTC. The encoded protein is CASRGQGKETQYF.

On this clone itself: Other DNA sequences in the sample encode the same CDR3. This chain links TRBV6-5 with TRBJ2-3; 10 bases line up with TRBD2. The V and J ends lost 2 bases and 1 base, in that order; junction bases with no gene match: 3. The CDR3 covers 16 residues. CDR1 is MNHEY, CDR2 SVGAGI, per germline. The CDR3 sequence is CASSYAGTSGTDTQYF. CDR3 in DNA: TGTGCCAGCAGTTACGCCGGGACTAGCGGCACAGATACGCAGTATTTT.

The V call is TRBV30, the J call TRBJ2-1; D not certain. The CDR3 is 13 residues long. The germline V gene has CDR1 GTSNPN and CDR2 SVGIG (reference sequence). CDR3 nucleotides: TGTGCGTCCCCCGGGTCCCTAGGGAATGAGCAGTTCTTC. It is translated as CASPGSLGNEQFF.

The chain carries TRBV11-2 and TRBJ2-1; D gene unclear. Trimming took 6 bases from V and 8 from J, leaving 14 bases between them. CDR1 and CDR2 (germline): SGHAT, FQNNGV. The CDR3 extends over 13 amino acids. The CDR3 bases are TGTGCCAGCAGGACTTGGTCGCAAGATGAGCAGTTCTTC. Translating it yields CASRTWSQDEQFF.

The chain carries TRBV11-3 and TRBJ2-5; D gene uncertain. V was trimmed by 1 base and J by 5 bases, leaving 14 bases between them. Germline CDR1 reads SGHNT; CDR2 reads YENEEA. The CDR3 has 15 residues. This chain's CDR3 is CASSLVSSIGETQYF. The CDR3 DNA follows: TGTGCCAGCAGCTTAGTTTCGAGTATCGGGGAGACCCAGTACTTC. The whole variable domain, remainder taken from reference TRBV11-3 and TRBJ2-5, is EAGVVQSPRYKIIEKKQPVAFWCNPISGHNTLYWYLQNLGQGPELLIRYENEEAVDDSQLPKDRFSAERLKGVDSTLKIQPAELGDSAVYLCASSLVSSIGETQYFGPGTRLLVL.

The CDR3 here is CASSLGLYGYTF. The CDR3 nucleotides read TGCGCCAGCAGCTTGGGGCTCTATGGCTACACCTTC. The chain recombines TRBV5-1 with TRBJ1-2; D is uncertain. The CDR3 is 12 amino acids. The germline V gene has CDR1 SGHRS and CDR2 YFSETQ. Deletions cut 0 bases from V and 4 bases from J, with 4 bases between.

Concerning this clone itself: A read error is the likely source, as a far larger clone sits one nucleotide away. Other DNA sequences within the sample encode an identical CDR3. The chain employs TRBV5-6 and TRBJ1-2; TRBD1 is a possible D gene (5 bases). Deletions cut 2 bases from V and 8 bases from J, with 19 bases between. The CDR3 is 15 residues long. The germline gives CDR1 SGHDT, CDR2 YYEEEE. CDR3 bases: TGTGCCAGCAGCTTTACATCCGGGGCGCGTGGAGGCTACACCTTC. This codes for CASSFTSGARGGYTF.

The chain couples TRBV5-3 to TRBJ2-1; D call uncertain. TRBV5-3 is an open reading frame, and its role is uncertain. V was pared by 4 bases and J by 7 bases, with 3 bases between. The CDR3 consists of 10 residues. The CDR3 spells CARSKNEQFF. CDR3 bases: TGTGCCAGAAGCAAGAATGAGCAGTTCTTC.

This clone was counted only a few times. J is TRBJ2-5 and V is TRBV11-2; 7 nucleotides agree with TRBD1. Looked up from germline, CDR1 is SGHAT and CDR2 is FQNNGV. V trimming: 4 bases; J trimming: 5 bases; junction bases outside the gene matches: 10. The CDR3 runs 15 residues. The CDR3 DNA sequence: TGTGCCAGCAGCTCGACAGGGCTGGGTTTGGAGACCCAGTACTTC. Protein: CASSSTGLGLETQYF. The entire variable domain, with the rest obtained from reference TRBV11-2 and TRBJ2-5, is as follows: EAGVAQSPRYKIIEKRQSVAFWCNPISGHATLYWYQQILGQGPKLLIQFQNNGVVDDSQLPKDRFSAERLKGVDSTLKIQPAKLEDSAVYLCASSSTGLGLETQYFGPGTRLLVL.

The chain uses TRBV11-2 and TRBJ1-3, with D possibly TRBD1 on 6 matching bases. The CDR3 runs 15 residues. The ends were cut back, 0 bases at V and 4 bases at J, with 10 bases in the middle. Germline V CDR1 and CDR2: SGHAT, FQNNGV. The CDR3 DNA is TGTGCCAGCAGCTTAGACAGGGGCTACGGAAACACCATATATTTT. Protein sequence: CASSLDRGYGNTIYF.

The chain is built from TRBV29-1 and TRBJ1-5, with unresolved D. This CDR3 spans 13 amino acids. Trimming removed 1 base from V and 5 bases from J, with 9 bases in between. Germline values: CDR1 SQVTM, CDR2 ANQGSEA. The CDR3 DNA sequence: TGCAGCGTTGAAGTCCGGGGAGATCAGCCCCAGCATTTT. Protein sequence: CSVEVRGDQPQHF.

This chain joins TRBV25-1 and TRBJ1-3; D call uncertain. The CDR3 is made up of 15 amino acids. The germline V and J ends were trimmed by 1 base and 1 base, with 8 bases remaining between them. The germline V gene encodes CDR1 MGHDK and CDR2 SYGVNS. CDR3 bases: TGTGCCAGCAGTGAATCGATCCATTCTGGAAACACCATATATTTT. Translated: CASSESIHSGNTIYF.